This T cell receptor beta chain comes out of a study of response to subunit inactivated influenza vaccine. A note on this clonotype: Its antigen is unidentified.

The CDR3 is 14 amino acids. The germline V gene encodes CDR1 MGHRA and CDR2 YSYEKL. Trimming removed 1 base from V and 3 bases from J, with 9 bases in between. Study-wide points: It was suggested by the authors that few new T cells are recruited by each seasonal influenza vaccination.

MiXCR, applied by TCRdb to the RT-PCR reads, yields one record per CDR3 protein. The sample lists under 550,000 distinct CDR3 sequences; roughly 7.6% were seen once. The clonotype comes from a man aged 50-75 years who received an inactivated influenza vaccine. The sample here was PBMCs from blood, taken around 25 months after vaccination. This chain uses TRBV4-1 with TRBJ2-5; D gene ambiguous. The CDR3, as DNA: TGCGCCAGCAGCCAAGGTCCCAGCGAAGAGACCCAGTACTTC. It yields the protein CASSQGPSEETQYF.